The rows below give T cell receptor beta chains drawn from one sample of a study of blood T cell repertoires in COVID-19. TCRdb's copy holds only in-frame clones and misses some; the assay was immunoSEQ multiplex PCR. The sample lists 70,000 or so clones, around nine tenths occurring once. The sequenced sample was peripheral blood. Receptors were obtained from a man between 60 and 70 years old with acute or convalescent COVID-19. Both conserved end residues are part of each CDR3. A D gene is named only where the DNA matches it firmly. Not every row has a clone size; where given, it reads once, few, many or a size class.

D gene: .; CDR3 length: 14; J gene: TRBJ2-5; V gene: TRBV4-1; clone size: .; CDR3 protein: CASSHETGWETQYF; CDR3 DNA: TGCGCCAGCAGCCACGAGACAGGTTGGGAGACCCAGTACTTC
D gene: TRBD2; CDR3 length: 15; J gene: TRBJ2-1; V gene: TRBV5-1; clone size: .; CDR3 protein: CASSPIGSGANEQFF; CDR3 DNA: TGCGCCAGCAGCCCGATTGGTAGCGGGGCCAATGAGCAGTTCTTC
D gene: .; CDR3 length: 19; J gene: TRBJ1-4; V gene: TRBV24-1; clone size: .; CDR3 protein: CATSDPYRVEKATNEKLFF; CDR3 DNA: TGTGCCACCAGTGATCCCTACAGGGTAGAAAAGGCAACTAATGAAAAACTGTTTTTT
D gene: .; CDR3 length: 12; J gene: TRBJ1-1; V gene: TRBV5-1; clone size: .; CDR3 protein: CASARGDTEAFF; CDR3 DNA: TGCGCCAGCGCTCGCGGGGACACTGAAGCTTTCTTT
D gene: TRBD2; CDR3 length: 15; J gene: TRBJ2-5; V gene: TRBV24-1; clone size: once; CDR3 protein: CATSPGVAGGETQYF; CDR3 DNA: TGTGCCACCAGCCCGGGGGTAGCGGGGGGGGAGACCCAGTACTTC
D gene: TRBD2; CDR3 length: 17; J gene: TRBJ2-3; V gene: TRBV5-1; clone size: .; CDR3 protein: CASSLGLAGDWTDTQYF; CDR3 DNA: TGCGCCAGCAGCTTGGGGCTAGCGGGGGATTGGACAGATACGCAGTATTTT
D gene: TRBD1; CDR3 length: 18; J gene: TRBJ1-1; V gene: TRBV5-1; clone size: .; CDR3 protein: CASSLHRDRWASGTEAFF; CDR3 DNA: TGCGCCAGCAGCTTGCATCGGGACAGGTGGGCGTCGGGCACTGAAGCTTTCTTT
D gene: .; CDR3 length: 15; J gene: TRBJ2-5; V gene: TRBV10-2; clone size: .; CDR3 protein: CASSESQELGETQYF; CDR3 DNA: TGCGCCAGCAGTGAGTCGCAGGAATTAGGAGAGACCCAGTACTTC
D gene: .; CDR3 length: 12; J gene: TRBJ1-1; V gene: TRBV3-1/TRBV3-2; clone size: .; CDR3 protein: CASSLGPSWAFF; CDR3 DNA: TGTGCCAGCAGCCTTGGGCCGTCATGGGCTTTCTTT
D gene: .; CDR3 length: 14; J gene: TRBJ1-2; V gene: TRBV5-6; clone size: few; CDR3 protein: CASSLSGANYGYTF; CDR3 DNA: TGTGCCAGCAGCTTATCTGGGGCGAACTATGGCTACACCTTC
D gene: TRBD2; CDR3 length: 14; J gene: TRBJ2-1; V gene: TRBV30; clone size: once; CDR3 protein: CAWSRAGGRNEQFF; CDR3 DNA: TGTGCCTGGAGTCGAGCGGGGGGGCGCAATGAGCAGTTCTTC
D gene: .; CDR3 length: 14; J gene: TRBJ2-7; V gene: TRBV30; clone size: .; CDR3 protein: CAWSGGTLTAEQYF; CDR3 DNA: TGTGCCTGGAGTGGTGGGACACTTACCGCAGAGCAGTACTTC
D gene: .; CDR3 length: 14; J gene: TRBJ2-2; V gene: TRBV6-5; clone size: .; CDR3 protein: CASTKTANTGELFF; CDR3 DNA: TGTGCCAGCACAAAAACAGCGAACACCGGGGAGCTGTTTTTT
D gene: TRBD2; CDR3 length: 14; J gene: TRBJ2-3; V gene: TRBV29-1; clone size: .; CDR3 protein: CSVEQAGGTDTQYF; CDR3 DNA: TGCAGCGTTGAGCAAGCGGGAGGCACAGATACGCAGTATTTT
D gene: .; CDR3 length: 16; J gene: TRBJ1-3; V gene: TRBV5-5; clone size: .; CDR3 protein: CASSSADAWPGNTIYF; CDR3 DNA: TGTGCCAGCAGCTCCGCAGATGCCTGGCCTGGAAACACCATATATTTT
D gene: TRBD1; CDR3 length: 13; J gene: TRBJ2-7; V gene: TRBV11-2; clone size: .; CDR3 protein: CASSPGQVYEQYF; CDR3 DNA: TGTGCCAGCAGCCCCGGACAGGTTTACGAGCAGTACTTC
D gene: TRBD2; CDR3 length: 14; J gene: TRBJ2-5; V gene: TRBV7-9; clone size: .; CDR3 protein: CASSLTSGLDAQYF; CDR3 DNA: TGTGCCAGCAGCTTAACTAGCGGCCTGGATGCCCAGTACTTC
D gene: .; CDR3 length: 16; J gene: TRBJ2-7; V gene: TRBV18; clone size: .; CDR3 protein: CASSPSAGLGSHEQYF; CDR3 DNA: TGTGCCAGCTCACCAAGTGCAGGGTTAGGATCCCACGAGCAGTACTTC
D gene: .; CDR3 length: 15; J gene: TRBJ2-7; V gene: TRBV3-1/TRBV3-2; clone size: .; CDR3 protein: CASSQENARAGEQYF; CDR3 DNA: TGTGCCAGCAGCCAAGAAAACGCCAGGGCGGGAGAGCAGTACTTC
D gene: TRBD1; CDR3 length: 14; J gene: TRBJ1-1; V gene: TRBV7-2; clone size: .; CDR3 protein: CASSLQGAMTEAFF; CDR3 DNA: TGTGCCAGCAGCCTACAGGGGGCGATGACTGAAGCTTTCTTT
D gene: TRBD1; CDR3 length: 13; J gene: TRBJ2-7; V gene: TRBV30; clone size: .; CDR3 protein: CAWSPGQGGEQYF; CDR3 DNA: TGTGCCTGGTCTCCGGGACAGGGTGGCGAGCAGTACTTC
D gene: .; CDR3 length: 12; J gene: TRBJ2-1; V gene: TRBV3-1/TRBV3-2; clone size: .; CDR3 protein: CASSQDTGEQFF; CDR3 DNA: TGTGCCAGCAGCCAAGATACGGGGGAGCAGTTCTTC
D gene: .; CDR3 length: 13; J gene: TRBJ2-1; V gene: TRBV30; clone size: .; CDR3 protein: CAWAQDGRNEQFF; CDR3 DNA: TGTGCCTGGGCACAAGACGGGAGAAATGAGCAGTTCTTC
D gene: .; CDR3 length: 13; J gene: TRBJ1-5; V gene: TRBV6-6; clone size: .; CDR3 protein: CASTDSSNQPQHF; CDR3 DNA: TGTGCCAGCACCGACAGTAGCAATCAGCCCCAGCATTTT
D gene: .; CDR3 length: 13; J gene: TRBJ1-1; V gene: TRBV11-2; clone size: .; CDR3 protein: CASSLSWESSAFF; CDR3 DNA: TGTGCCAGCAGCTTAAGTTGGGAGTCGTCAGCTTTCTTT
D gene: .; CDR3 length: 15; J gene: TRBJ2-3; V gene: TRBV7-2; clone size: .; CDR3 protein: CASSLRGASTDTQYF; CDR3 DNA: TGTGCCAGCAGCTTACGCGGGGCAAGCACAGATACGCAGTATTTT
D gene: TRBD2; CDR3 length: 18; J gene: TRBJ2-5; V gene: TRBV11-2; clone size: once; CDR3 protein: CASSLGPSGRALGETQYF; CDR3 DNA: TGTGCCAGCAGCTTAGGACCTAGCGGGAGGGCCTTGGGAGAGACCCAGTACTTC
D gene: .; CDR3 length: 13; J gene: TRBJ1-2; V gene: TRBV14; clone size: .; CDR3 protein: CASSQARDYGYTF; CDR3 DNA: TGTGCCAGCAGCCAAGCGAGGGACTATGGCTACACCTTC
D gene: .; CDR3 length: 15; J gene: TRBJ1-2; V gene: TRBV11-2; clone size: .; CDR3 protein: CASSLDGASDYGYTF; CDR3 DNA: TGTGCCAGCAGCTTAGATGGCGCGAGCGACTATGGCTACACCTTC
D gene: TRBD2; CDR3 length: 15; J gene: TRBJ2-3; V gene: TRBV5-1; clone size: .; CDR3 protein: CASSLEGTSVDTQYF; CDR3 DNA: TGCGCCAGCAGCTTGGAAGGGACTAGCGTAGATACGCAGTATTTT
D gene: TRBD1; CDR3 length: 14; J gene: TRBJ1-1; V gene: TRBV29-1; clone size: .; CDR3 protein: CSAAWDRVNTEAFF; CDR3 DNA: TGCAGCGCCGCCTGGGACAGGGTGAACACTGAAGCTTTCTTT
D gene: .; CDR3 length: 15; J gene: TRBJ2-7; V gene: TRBV30; clone size: .; CDR3 protein: CAWSQRGHGSYEQYF; CDR3 DNA: TGTGCCTGGAGCCAAAGGGGACACGGCTCCTACGAGCAGTACTTC
D gene: .; CDR3 length: 11; J gene: TRBJ1-2; V gene: TRBV5-4; clone size: .; CDR3 protein: CASSFRDGYTF; CDR3 DNA: TGTGCCAGCAGCTTCAGGGATGGCTACACCTTC
D gene: .; CDR3 length: 13; J gene: TRBJ2-2; V gene: TRBV2; clone size: .; CDR3 protein: CASSTTGIGELFF; CDR3 DNA: TGTGCCAGCAGTACGACAGGAATCGGGGAGCTGTTTTTT
D gene: TRBD2; CDR3 length: 18; J gene: TRBJ2-5; V gene: TRBV5-1; clone size: once; CDR3 protein: CASSSLSSTSGVQETQYF; CDR3 DNA: TGCGCCAGCAGCTCCCTCTCCTCGACTAGCGGGGTCCAAGAGACCCAGTACTTC
D gene: TRBD1; CDR3 length: 14; J gene: TRBJ1-1; V gene: TRBV6-1; clone size: .; CDR3 protein: CASSEVRGPAEAFF; CDR3 DNA: TGTGCCAGCAGTGAAGTCAGGGGGCCGGCTGAAGCTTTCTTT
D gene: TRBD1; CDR3 length: 18; J gene: TRBJ1-1; V gene: TRBV3-1/TRBV3-2; clone size: .; CDR3 protein: CASGRGPEHNMMNTEAFF; CDR3 DNA: TGTGCCAGCGGCAGGGGGCCCGAACACAACATGATGAACACTGAAGCTTTCTTT
D gene: TRBD2; CDR3 length: 17; J gene: TRBJ2-2; V gene: TRBV27; clone size: once; CDR3 protein: CASSLLGSGGNTGELFF; CDR3 DNA: TGTGCCAGCAGTTTATTAGGTAGCGGGGGGAACACCGGGGAGCTGTTTTTT
D gene: .; CDR3 length: 16; J gene: TRBJ2-6; V gene: TRBV9; clone size: once; CDR3 protein: CASSVDGRSGANVLTF; CDR3 DNA: TGTGCCAGCAGCGTAGATGGGCGCTCTGGGGCCAACGTCCTGACTTTC
D gene: TRBD1; CDR3 length: 15; J gene: TRBJ1-1; V gene: TRBV29-1; clone size: .; CDR3 protein: CSVAPWTGGNTEAFF; CDR3 DNA: TGCAGCGTTGCCCCCTGGACAGGGGGAAACACTGAAGCTTTCTTT
D gene: .; CDR3 length: 13; J gene: TRBJ1-6; V gene: TRBV11-2; clone size: .; CDR3 protein: CASSFASNSPLHF; CDR3 DNA: TGTGCCAGCAGCTTCGCGAGTAATTCACCCCTCCACTTT
D gene: TRBD2; CDR3 length: 17; J gene: TRBJ2-2; V gene: TRBV18; clone size: .; CDR3 protein: CASSPPRLAGDTGELFF; CDR3 DNA: TGTGCCAGCTCACCACCGCGACTAGCGGGAGACACCGGGGAGCTGTTTTTT
D gene: .; CDR3 length: 13; J gene: TRBJ1-2; V gene: TRBV14; clone size: .; CDR3 protein: CASSQARGGGYTF; CDR3 DNA: TGTGCCAGCAGCCAAGCCAGGGGCGGTGGCTACACCTTC
D gene: TRBD2; CDR3 length: 14; J gene: TRBJ2-1; V gene: TRBV3-1/TRBV3-2; clone size: .; CDR3 protein: CASSPTSGLNEQFF; CDR3 DNA: TGTGCCAGCAGCCCGACTAGCGGACTCAATGAGCAGTTCTTC
D gene: TRBD1; CDR3 length: 15; J gene: TRBJ1-6; V gene: TRBV11-1; clone size: once; CDR3 protein: CASSADRGINSPLHF; CDR3 DNA: TGTGCCAGCAGCGCGGACAGGGGAATTAATTCACCCCTCCACTTT
D gene: .; CDR3 length: 14; J gene: TRBJ2-2; V gene: TRBV19; clone size: .; CDR3 protein: CASSPGGGAGELFF; CDR3 DNA: TGTGCCAGTAGTCCGGGAGGGGGCGCCGGGGAGCTGTTTTTT
D gene: TRBD2; CDR3 length: 16; J gene: TRBJ2-2; V gene: TRBV9; clone size: .; CDR3 protein: CASSPLAGGNTGELFF; CDR3 DNA: TGTGCCAGCAGCCCCCTAGCGGGGGGGAACACCGGGGAGCTGTTTTTT
D gene: TRBD2; CDR3 length: 15; J gene: TRBJ2-5; V gene: TRBV5-4; clone size: .; CDR3 protein: CASSRGLAAGETQYF; CDR3 DNA: TGTGCCAGCAGTCGCGGACTAGCCGCAGGAGAGACCCAGTACTTC
D gene: .; CDR3 length: 18; J gene: TRBJ1-1; V gene: TRBV6-1; clone size: .; CDR3 protein: CASSELGLVGGLGTEAFF; CDR3 DNA: TGTGCCAGCAGCGAACTCGGGCTAGTTGGGGGCTTGGGGACTGAAGCTTTCTTT
D gene: .; CDR3 length: 15; J gene: TRBJ2-1; V gene: TRBV5-4; clone size: .; CDR3 protein: CASSPQRNSYNEQFF; CDR3 DNA: TGTGCCAGCAGCCCACAGCGGAACTCCTACAATGAGCAGTTCTTC
D gene: TRBD1; CDR3 length: 14; J gene: TRBJ2-5; V gene: TRBV27; clone size: .; CDR3 protein: CASRRTGVLKTQYF; CDR3 DNA: TGTGCCAGCAGACGGACAGGGGTGCTCAAAACCCAGTACTTC
D gene: TRBD1; CDR3 length: 14; J gene: TRBJ1-2; V gene: TRBV12-5; clone size: .; CDR3 protein: CASGQTGGGYGYTF; CDR3 DNA: TGTGCTAGTGGGCAAACAGGGGGCGGCTATGGCTACACCTTC
D gene: TRBD1; CDR3 length: 15; J gene: TRBJ1-1; V gene: TRBV29-1; clone size: .; CDR3 protein: CSVDWYRTGNTEAFF; CDR3 DNA: TGCAGCGTTGATTGGTACCGGACAGGGAACACTGAAGCTTTCTTT
D gene: .; CDR3 length: 13; J gene: TRBJ2-7; V gene: TRBV14; clone size: .; CDR3 protein: CASSPEVRRKQYF; CDR3 DNA: TGTGCCAGCAGTCCGGAGGTCAGGAGAAAGCAGTACTTC